The sequence of this T cell receptor beta chain was determined in a study of control samples from healthy donors and cancer patients (dated by TCRdb to 2018 to 2021). The library was built by means of the immunoSEQ multiplex PCR assay. Entries here come from immuneACCESS through TCRdb and include only in-frame sequences with V and J called. Some clones fail to appear in such tables; in the studies checked, an unresolved V gene covers under half of the shortfall, and the cause of the remainder is unknown. This sample lists 150,000 to 200,000 clones; more than 90% were detected once. The top ten constitute approximately 2% of the sample. As regards this clone: Its cognate antigen has yet to be identified. Base qualities are not at hand, and no much larger clone is one base apart.

From the cysteine through the phenylalanine, the CDR3 covers 14 amino acids. Only the CDR3 DNA is retained, 42 bases long and in frame from the first base. Germline trimming: 3 bases from V, 4 bases from J; junction bases outside gene matches: 6. From a lookup of the germline V gene, CDR1 and CDR2 are SNHLY and FYNNEI. Input material: blood. This sequence uses TRBV2 and TRBJ2-7, with TRBD2 identical over 7 junction bases. The TCR comes from a woman aged 40 to 50 in good health. The nucleotide sequence is given as TGTGCCAGCAGTGACGAGCGGGGCCAGTACGAGCAGTACTTC. Translated, this gives CASSDERGQYEQYF.